Shown below are 26 T cell receptor beta chains from a single sample sequenced in a study of blood T cells in healthy people across ages. With a J-beta primer mix and a sample-barcoded 5' primer, a second PCR ran about 6 to 11 cycles. One entry per CDR3 protein, called by TCRdb with MiXCR from the 5' RACE reads. The sample holds 650,000 to 1,000,000 distinct CDR3 sequences; around 36% are singletons and the top ten take 13%. Material: blood. All receptors derive from a man between 18 and 29 years old in good health.

There are many counts of this clonotype. The J gene is TRBJ1-2, the V gene TRBV6-5; the D gene is possibly TRBD1 (5 bases). The CDR3 runs 12 residues. V was shortened by 0 bases and J by 8 bases, with 7 bases between the two germline ends. Per germline, CDR1 MNHEY and CDR2 SVGAGI. The chain's CDR3 is CASSYSRGGYTF. The CDR3 coding sequence is TGTGCCAGCAGTTACTCTCGGGGGGGCTACACCTTC.

Points on this clonotype: At one of its ends the junction is not consistent with the germline gene, which may arise from a read error. The chain links TRBV9 to TRBJ2-3; possible D gene TRBD1, 5 bases. Germline V gives CDR1 SGDLS, CDR2 YYNGEE. This CDR3 contains 13 residues. The CDR3 sequence is CAISRTFTDTQYF. In DNA form, the CDR3 reads TGTGCCATCAGCCGGACATTCACAGATACGCAGTATTTT.

The chain's CDR3 is CASSLRGQDSTDTQYF. DNA for the CDR3: TGCGCCAGCAGCTTGAGGGGACAGGATAGCACAGATACGCAGTATTTT. This sequence joins TRBV5-1 and TRBJ2-3; 8 bases map to TRBD1. CDR3 length: 16 amino acids. CDR1 and CDR2 (germline): SGHRS, YFSETQ. The trim removed 1 base at V and 0 bases at J, leaving 4 bases unmatched.

The chain combines TRBV20-1 with TRBJ2-3; maybe TRBD2 (6 bases). This CDR3 contains 12 residues. The V gene's germline CDR1 is DFQATT and CDR2 SNEGSKA (reference sequence). CDR3 residues: CRIRLVTDTQYF. The DNA of the CDR3 is TGCAGGATTAGACTAGTCACAGATACGCAGTATTTT.

This clonotype was picked up a small number of times. This sequence joins TRBV12-3 or TRBV12-4 and TRBJ1-1, with no clear D. The CDR3 contains 12 residues. The V end was cut by 6 bases, the J end by 1 base, with 6 bases between. CDR3 residues: CASSAQNTEAFF. Written as DNA, the CDR3 is TGTGCCAGCAGCGCACAGAACACTGAAGCTTTCTTT.

This clonotype turned up a few times. The gene calls are TRBV5-1 and TRBJ2-3, with 9 nucleotides matching TRBD1. This CDR3 contains 14 residues. J was trimmed by 4 bases and V by 4 bases; bases with no gene match: 4. The germline gives CDR1 SGHRS, CDR2 YFSETQ. CDR3 bases: TGCGCCAGCAGCCAATGGACAGGGGCAGATACGCAGTATTTT. Translated: CASSQWTGADTQYF.

The chain is built from TRBV7-3 and TRBJ2-2; D gene unclear. The V gene lost 0 bases and the J gene lost 10 bases, with 12 bases spanning the gap. Germline assignment: CDR1 SGHTA and CDR2 FQGTGA. The CDR3 extends over 14 amino acids. Here the CDR3 reads CASSLTPGRSELFF. The DNA of the CDR3 is TGTGCCAGCAGCTTAACACCCGGCCGTTCGGAGCTGTTTTTT.

This chain connects TRBV7-2 to TRBJ1-2; no clear D. This CDR3 has 16 amino acids. Trimming shortened V by 0 bases and J by 2 bases, and 13 bases separated the two germline ends. Germline lookup yields CDR1 SGHTA and CDR2 FQGNSA. The CDR3 nucleotides read TGTGCCAGCAGCTTAGCGTTCGGTCTGGGGAACTATGGCTACACCTTC. Translation gives CASSLAFGLGNYGYTF.

This clonotype was detected many times. V and J are TRBV12-3 or TRBV12-4 and TRBJ1-1; 7 bases fit TRBD1. V was clipped by 6 bases and J by 0 bases; unmatched bases: 4. The CDR3 covers 14 residues. The CDR3: CASSQGQLNTEAFF. CDR3 in DNA: TGTGCCAGCAGCCAGGGACAGTTGAACACTGAAGCTTTCTTT.

The chain has TRBV6-2 or TRBV6-3 and TRBJ2-1, with TRBD2 as a possible D gene (6 bases). Trimming pared 6 bases from V and 5 bases from J, leaving 17 bases between. The CDR3 has 15 amino acids. The germline V gene encodes CDR1 MNHEY and CDR2 SVGEGT. CDR3 DNA sequence: TGTGCCAGCAGCCTACTAGCCAAATCCAACAATGAGCAGTTCTTC. Protein: CASSLLAKSNNEQFF.

The rearrangement joins TRBV29-1 to TRBJ1-5; tentative D call: TRBD1 (5 bases). Between the trimmed V and J ends, which lost 4 bases and 0 bases, there was a span of 10 bases. Germline CDR1 and CDR2: SQVTM and ANQGSEA. The CDR3 loop spans 14 amino acids. CDR3 region: CSVGEGPSNQPQHF. The CDR3, as DNA: TGCAGCGTTGGTGAGGGGCCTAGCAATCAGCCCCAGCATTTT.

In this sample, this clonotype turned up a few times. J is TRBJ2-3 and V is TRBV10-3; 15 bases align to TRBD2. V lost 3 bases and J lost 4; bases outside the gene matches: 5. This CDR3 has 17 amino acids. Germline CDR1 and CDR2: ENHRY and SYGVKD. CDR3 DNA sequence: TGTGCCATCAGTGAACGGACTAGCGGGGGGGCCGCAGATACGCAGTATTTT. Translation: CAISERTSGGAADTQYF.

The chain uses TRBV12-3 or TRBV12-4 and TRBJ2-5; weak D call: TRBD1 (5 bases). V lost 3 bases and J lost 11, with 16 bases in between. The CDR3 has 13 residues. CDR3 sequence: CASSFNTQDEQYF. The CDR3 DNA follows: TGTGCCAGCAGTTTCAATACACAGGATGAGCAGTACTTC.

The rearrangement links TRBV12-3 or TRBV12-4 to TRBJ2-3; possible D gene TRBD2, 6 bases. V was cut by 8 bases and J by 1 base, with 13 bases left in between. The CDR3 has 14 residues. In DNA form, the CDR3 reads TGTGCCAGCGGCCCCCCGGGGGGCACAGATACGCAGTATTTT. Translated, it gives CASGPPGGTDTQYF.

This chain joins TRBV20-1 and TRBJ2-3, with a tentative D call TRBD1 (7 bases). The length of the CDR3 is 16 residues. Germline V gene lookup returns CDR1 DFQATT and CDR2 SNEGSKA (reference sequence). V shed 4 bases and J shed 5 bases, with 22 bases lying between them. The chain's CDR3 is CSATPHARGAVDTQYF. For the CDR3, the DNA is TGCAGTGCTACCCCGCATGCCAGGGGGGCGGTAGATACGCAGTATTTT.

V usage is TRBV10-3 and J usage is TRBJ1-6; D is unresolved. Germline values: CDR1 ENHRY, CDR2 SYGVKD. V dropped 7 bases and J dropped 5 bases, with 6 bases sitting between them. The CDR3 is 12 amino acids. This CDR3 reads CAINGDNSPLHF. The CDR3 DNA is TGTGCCATCAACGGAGATAATTCACCCCTCCACTTT.

The V call is TRBV12-3 or TRBV12-4, the J call TRBJ2-7; TRBD2 matches at 13 bases. The CDR3 loop spans 16 amino acids. Trimming removed 5 bases from V and 7 bases from J; junction bases left unmatched: 11. DNA for the CDR3: TGTGCCAGCAGTCTTAGGACTAGCGGGGGTCCCAATGAGCAGTACTTC. Translating gives CASSLRTSGGPNEQYF.

This rearrangement joins TRBV4-3 to TRBJ2-7, with no clear D. V shed 0 bases and J shed 0 bases, with 9 bases lying between them. Germline V gene lookup returns CDR1 LGHNA and CDR2 YSLEER. The CDR3 totals 15 residues. Here the CDR3 reads CASSQDPVSSYEQYF. The CDR3 nucleotides are TGCGCCAGCAGCCAAGATCCCGTAAGCTCCTACGAGCAGTACTTC.

Points on this clonotype: No DNA is shown, since the ends of the CDR3 on it are uncertain; the CDR3 is the one TCRdb lists. This chain joins TRBV6-2 or TRBV6-3 and TRBJ2-3; TRBD2 was called by the table and not checked on the DNA. The germline V gene has CDR1 MNHEY and CDR2 SVGEGT. Termini included, the CDR3 measures 16 amino acids. The CDR3 region is CASSSSTSGPTDTQYF.

V usage is TRBV9 and J usage is TRBJ1-1; no clear D gene. The CDR3 contains 13 residues. V lost 3 bases, J lost 2 bases, and 8 bases lay in between. CDR1 and CDR2 from the germline V gene are SGDLS and YYNGEE. CDR3 in amino acids: CASSDFRNTEAFF. The CDR3 DNA reads as TGTGCCAGCAGCGACTTTCGAAACACTGAAGCTTTCTTT.

This chain uses TRBV20-1 with TRBJ1-5; possible D gene TRBD1, 5 bases. The V gene lost 0 bases and the J gene lost 0 bases, with 18 bases spanning the gap. The germline V gene has CDR1 DFQATT and CDR2 SNEGSKA (reference sequence). The CDR3 loop spans 18 amino acids. CDR3 nucleotide sequence: TGCAGTGCTAGAGATTCTCGGGGCAGAGTGAATAGCAATCAGCCCCAGCATTTT. Translation: CSARDSRGRVNSNQPQHF.

This clonotype was counted at least ten times. This rearrangement joins TRBV6-6 to TRBJ1-6; no definite D call. The CDR3 loop spans 13 amino acids. V lost 6 bases to trimming and J lost 7 bases, with 10 bases between them. Germline-derived CDR1 and CDR2 are MNHNY and SVGAGI (reference sequence). The CDR3 region is CASSGGKNSPLHF. As DNA, the CDR3 is TGTGCCAGCAGCGGTGGAAAGAATTCACCCCTCCACTTT.

This clonotype occurred a few times. This sequence joins TRBV5-5 and TRBJ1-1; possible D gene TRBD1, 5 bases. In germline, CDR1 is SGHKS, CDR2 YYEKEE (reference sequence). The V gene lost 5 bases and the J gene lost 2 bases, with 13 bases spanning the gap. The length of the CDR3 is 14 residues. The CDR3 DNA follows: TGTGCCAGCAGACGAGCCGGGACTAACACTGAAGCTTTCTTT. Translated: CASRRAGTNTEAFF.

This clonotype was seen many times. DNA of the CDR3: TGTGCCAGCAGTTACTCCTATGAGCAGTTCTTC. Translated, it gives CASSYSYEQFF. This chain uses TRBV6-5 with TRBJ2-1, with unresolved D. Trimming stripped 0 bases from V and 8 bases from J, with 2 bases between. The CDR3 covers 11 residues. The germline gives CDR1 MNHEY, CDR2 SVGAGI.

A few counts support this clonotype. Here the CDR3 DNA reads TGTGCCAGCAGCTCGAATGCAAGACCGGGACAAGACTACGAGCAGTACTTC. The encoded protein is CASSSNARPGQDYEQYF. The V call is TRBV13, the J call TRBJ2-7; TRBD1 might be the D (6 bases). Per germline, CDR1 PRHDT and CDR2 FYEKMQ (reference sequence). The CDR3 is made up of 17 amino acids. The germline V and J ends were trimmed by 4 bases and 3 bases, with 22 bases remaining between them.

This chain connects TRBV12-3 or TRBV12-4 to TRBJ2-1; 8 nucleotides agree with TRBD2. J gave up 9 bases and V 6 bases, and 10 bases lay outside the gene matches. This CDR3 region has 14 residues. DNA of the CDR3: TGTGCCAGCAGCCCCCCCCCGGGGGGGCTTGAGCAGTTCTTC. Protein: CASSPPPGGLEQFF.